The 22 T cell receptor beta chains below come from one sample, sequenced in a study of siplizumab effects on memory and regulatory T cells. Data came from immunoSEQ multiplex PCR; TCRdb stores just in-frame clones and leaves some out. The sample gives 94,000 or so clones, 93% of which show up once; under 8.5% is in the top ten. The sample consisted of CD8+ T cells sorted from blood. The receptors were gathered from a human donor in good health.

V usage is TRBV19 and J usage is TRBJ2-7; D might be TRBD2 (6 bases). The CDR3 extends over 13 amino acids. Trimming left V 5 bases short and J 3 bases short, with 11 bases between. Germline V gene sequence: CDR1 LNHDA, CDR2 SQIVND (reference sequence). The CDR3 here is CASSAGRYYEQYF. The DNA for the CDR3 is TGTGCCAGTAGTGCGGGACGTTACTACGAGCAGTACTTC.

V is TRBV7-9 and J is TRBJ1-2, with D unclear. The CDR3 contains 16 residues. The germline V gene encodes CDR1 SEHNR and CDR2 FQNEAQ (reference sequence). Trimming left V 9 bases short and J 8 bases short, with 28 bases between. DNA for the CDR3: TGTGCCAGTTCCTCGGCACGAGGTGAGAGTCCCGGCGGCTACACCTTC. Protein sequence: CASSSARGESPGGYTF.

This clone was observed a single time. CDR3 residues: CASSRSGQGTYEQYF. The CDR3 nucleotides read TGTGCCAGCAGCCGGTCGGGACAGGGAACCTACGAGCAGTACTTC. The chain is built from TRBV7-9 and TRBJ2-7; 9 positions agree with TRBD1. Germline values: CDR1 SEHNR, CDR2 FQNEAQ (reference sequence). Germline trimming cut 5 bases from V and 2 bases from J; bases unmatched to any gene: 7. CDR3 size: 15 residues.

This clone was counted once. This chain connects TRBV7-9 to TRBJ2-1; no clear D. CDR3 size: 14 residues. Germline CDR1 is SEHNR and CDR2 is FQNEAQ (reference sequence). The V gene lost 1 base and the J gene lost 3 bases, with 7 bases spanning the gap. CDR3: CASSLVEDYNEQFF. The CDR3 bases are TGTGCCAGCAGCTTAGTAGAAGACTACAATGAGCAGTTCTTC.

This clone was seen a single time. The chain employs TRBV29-1 and TRBJ2-7; 12 bases are shared with TRBD2. Germline V gene lookup returns CDR1 SQVTM and CDR2 ANQGSEA. This CDR3 region has 13 residues. The ends lost 6 bases at V and 10 bases at J; junction bases unmatched: 10. The CDR3 here is CSVTGLAGRLQYF. The CDR3 DNA reads as TGCAGCGTAACGGGACTAGCGGGCCGACTCCAGTACTTC.

The chain carries TRBV10-3 and TRBJ2-5, with D perhaps assigned TRBD1 or TRBD2 (5 bases each). CDR3 length: 17 residues. Trimming left V 0 bases short and J 9 bases short, with 23 bases between. Germline V CDR1 and CDR2: ENHRY, SYGVKD. Written as DNA, the CDR3 is TGTGCCATCAGTGAGTCTTGGGGGACCGGCGGTAAATTGGCCCAGTACTTC. It encodes CAISESWGTGGKLAQYF.

The gene calls are TRBV5-1 and TRBJ2-1; D gene unclear. The germline V gene encodes CDR1 SGHRS and CDR2 YFSETQ. V gave up 0 bases and J gave up 0 bases, with 10 bases separating them. The CDR3 covers 16 residues. The CDR3 region has the DNA TGCGCCAGCAGCTTGGAGCCGGTGAGCTCCTACAATGAGCAGTTCTTC. It encodes CASSLEPVSSYNEQFF.

The CDR3, as DNA: TGCGCCAGCAGCCAAGCTAGCGGGTCCCACAATGAGCAGTTCTTC. Translated, it gives CASSQASGSHNEQFF. The chain carries TRBV4-1 and TRBJ2-1; 8 bases are a match to TRBD2. V shed 1 base and J 5 bases; nucleotides not matched to a gene: 4. Germline-derived CDR1 and CDR2 are MGHRA and YSYEKL. The CDR3 extends over 15 amino acids.

In its sample, this clone was seen once. V gene TRBV7-9 combines with J gene TRBJ2-1, with 7 nucleotides matching TRBD2. The CDR3 spans 17 residues. The V gene end was trimmed by 6 bases and the J gene end by 8 bases; junction bases not matched to a gene: 19. Germline CDR1 and CDR2: SEHNR and FQNEAQ (reference sequence). CDR3 bases: TGTGCCAGCAGGGAAGAGGTACGCGGGAGCCGTTCGGATGAGCAGTTCTTC. This gives the protein CASREEVRGSRSDEQFF.

The gene calls are TRBV5-6 and TRBJ1-3, with 8 bases matching TRBD1. V dropped 3 bases and J dropped 3; count of bases not matched to a gene: 8. This CDR3 spans 16 amino acids. Per the germline V gene, CDR1 is SGHDT and CDR2 is YYEEEE. CDR3 amino acids: CASSSGQGEDGNTIYF. The DNA for the CDR3 is TGTGCCAGCAGCTCCGGACAGGGCGAGGATGGAAACACCATATATTTT.

The table lists this clone with a count of one. The V call is TRBV30, the J call TRBJ1-1; D unclear. This CDR3 contains 13 residues. The germline gives CDR1 GTSNPN, CDR2 SVGIG (reference sequence). Trimming cost V 0 bases and J 1 base, with 6 bases left between them. The chain's CDR3 is CAWSVRPNTEAFF. The DNA for the CDR3 is TGTGCCTGGAGTGTACGACCGAACACTGAAGCTTTCTTT.

The chain is built from TRBV18 and TRBJ2-7; no reliable D call. The CDR3 consists of 16 residues. The V gene's germline CDR1 is KGHSH and CDR2 LQKENI. With 0 bases removed from V and 2 bases from J, the gap between germline ends came to 14 bases. This CDR3 reads CASSPPPGSQTYEQYF. The CDR3 nucleotides read TGTGCCAGCTCACCACCCCCAGGATCCCAAACCTACGAGCAGTACTTC.

The V and J genes are TRBV27 and TRBJ2-2; D is unresolved. The CDR3 sequence is 14 residues long. Germline CDR1 reads MNHEY; CDR2 reads SMNVEV (reference sequence). The V end lost 7 bases, the J end lost 2 bases, and 11 bases lay between the germline ends. CDR3: CASTSGSNTGELFF. CDR3 nucleotide sequence: TGTGCCAGCACCTCGGGTTCCAACACCGGGGAGCTGTTTTTT.

V and J are TRBV27 and TRBJ2-7, with TRBD2 identical over 8 bases. The J segment lost 4 bases and the V segment lost 8 bases, leaving 7 bases of the junction unmatched. CDR1 and CDR2 from the germline V gene are MNHEY and SMNVEV (reference sequence). CDR3 length: 13 residues. CDR3 loop: CASGWTSKYEQYF. CDR3 coding DNA: TGTGCCAGCGGGTGGACTAGCAAGTACGAGCAGTACTTC.

The V gene is TRBV13, the J gene TRBJ2-2; 8 bases are shared with TRBD2. CDR1 and CDR2 from the germline V gene are PRHDT and FYEKMQ (reference sequence). The CDR3 loop spans 16 amino acids. V shed 5 bases, J shed 1 base, and the junction held 6 bases outside the gene matches. The CDR3 DNA reads TGTGCCAGCAGCGAAGCGCTAGCGGGGAACACCGGGGAGCTGTTTTTT. Protein: CASSEALAGNTGELFF.

The V gene is TRBV6-5, the J gene TRBJ2-7, with D unclear. This CDR3 region has 14 residues. V was pared by 6 bases and J by 4 bases, with 16 bases between. The germline gives CDR1 MNHEY, CDR2 SVGAGI. The CDR3 reads CASSQSGETYEQYF. In DNA form, the CDR3 reads TGTGCCAGCAGCCAGTCGGGCGAAACGTACGAGCAGTACTTC.

The chain links TRBV27 to TRBJ2-7; 11 bases line up with TRBD1. Trimming removed 5 bases from V and 4 bases from J; junction bases left unmatched: 4. This CDR3 comprises 14 residues. CDR1 is MNHEY and CDR2 is SMNVEV in the germline V gene (reference sequence). Here the CDR3 DNA reads TGTGCCAGCAGTCCTGGGACAGGGGGGTACGAGCAGTACTTC. Translating it yields CASSPGTGGYEQYF.

CDR3 sequence (DNA): TGTGCCAGCAGTGAGCATCGCAATCAGCCCCAGCATTTT. As protein: CASSEHRNQPQHF. The rearrangement joins TRBV6-1 to TRBJ1-5, with no clear D. V was cut by 3 bases and J by 2 bases, with 5 bases left in between. Germline CDR1 and CDR2: MNHNS and SASEGT. This CDR3 comprises 13 residues.

As DNA, the CDR3 is TGTGCCAGCAGCTTGGGTCTAGCGGGAGAGACCCAGTACTTC. This codes for CASSLGLAGETQYF. This chain uses TRBV5-5 with TRBJ2-5, with 8 bases lining up with TRBD2. J gave up 4 bases and V 0 bases, and 2 bases lay outside the gene matches. The CDR3 is 14 residues long. Germline V gives CDR1 SGHKS, CDR2 YYEKEE (reference sequence).

This sequence joins TRBV6-4 and TRBJ2-1, with a weak D call TRBD2 (5 bases). The CDR3 runs 17 residues. V dropped 2 bases and J dropped 0 bases, with 14 bases sitting between them. CDR1 is MRHNA and CDR2 is SNTAGT in the germline V gene. This CDR3 is CASSDQPGGSSYNEQFF. CDR3 nucleotide sequence: TGTGCCAGCAGTGACCAACCAGGAGGTAGCTCCTACAATGAGCAGTTCTTC.

The rearrangement links TRBV7-6 to TRBJ2-2; D unclear. CDR1 is SGHVS and CDR2 is FNYEAQ in the germline V gene. This CDR3 has 14 residues. Trimming removed 5 bases at V and 6 bases at J, with 13 bases between. The CDR3 is CASSLDQVPGELFF. For the CDR3, the DNA is TGTGCCAGCAGCCTAGACCAGGTTCCCGGGGAGCTGTTTTTT.

The gene calls are TRBV27 and TRBJ1-1, with D possibly TRBD1 on 5 matching bases. The CDR3 contains 14 residues. With 5 bases removed from V and 1 base from J, the gap between germline ends came to 11 bases. Germline CDR1 MNHEY, CDR2 SMNVEV (reference sequence). The CDR3 sequence: CASSPGPWNTEAFF. The CDR3 DNA is TGTGCCAGCAGTCCGGGACCGTGGAACACTGAAGCTTTCTTT.